The T cell receptor beta chain under discussion was sequenced for a study of beta chain features in type 1 diabetes. Regarding the study as a whole: Sampled from patients, naive, central memory and Treg TCRB repertoires appeared more similar than those sampled from healthy donors. Within each of all four CD4+ subsets, Type 1 diabetes patients had TCRB CDR3s that were moderately but significantly shorter.

The CDR3 has 13 amino acids. The germline V gene encodes CDR1 SEHNR and CDR2 FQNEAQ (reference sequence). The J segment lost 6 bases and the V segment lost 3 bases, leaving 3 bases of the junction unmatched. What was sequenced were expressed TCRB transcripts, since all of the isolated RNA had been reverse transcribed. TCRdb keeps only in-frame clones here, not all; method: immunoSEQ multiplex PCR. The table has 240,000 or so clones, 25% to 35% seen once. On average, the one heparinised blood draw given by each donor was approximately 100 mL. About this clone: Its antigen is still unknown.

Sequences were obtained from central memory CD4+ T cells from blood. This chain connects TRBV7-9 to TRBJ1-1; 8 nucleotides agree with TRBD1. The TCR sequence derives from a man younger than 40 in good health. Written as DNA, the CDR3 is TGTGCCAGCAGCTTGACACAGGGGGCTGAAGCTTTCTTT. Protein product: CASSLTQGAEAFF. Drawing the rest from reference TRBV7-9 and TRBJ1-1, the complete variable domain is DTGVSQNPRHKITKRGQNVTFRCDPISEHNRLYWYRQTLGQGPEFLTYFQNEAQLEKSRLLSDRFSAERPKGSFSTLEIQRTEQGDSAMYLCASSLTQGAEAFFGQGTRLTVV.